A selection of T cell receptor beta chains follows, all from one sample in a study of regulatory T cells in long-lasting Graves disease. In TCRdb, the multiplex PCR reads were re-called with MiXCR into one record per CDR3 protein. The sample has 400,000 to 550,000 distinct CDR3 sequences; around 17% are singletons. These data were also reused for a study on T cells in Graves' hyperthyroidism and ophthalmopathy.

Sample: peripheral blood mononuclear cells (PBMCs), taken at new diagnosis, from a patient treated with antithyroid drugs. These receptors came from a woman aged 18-30 years with Graves disease. The CDR3 runs from the conserved cysteine through the conserved F or W. Fields, in order: clone size, J gene, V gene, D gene, CDR3 protein, CDR3 DNA. D genes are given only for firm matches. Expanded clones are given a class, and other clones once, few, many or no size at all.

>.|TRBJ2-7|TRBV7-9|.
CASSSGGVGMDEQYF
TGTGCCAGCAGCTCCGGGGGAGTCGGGATGGACGAGCAGTACTTC
>few|TRBJ1-2|TRBV9|.
CASSAQGVGYTF
TGTGCCAGCAGCGCCCAGGGCGTGGGCTACACCTTC
>many|TRBJ1-1|TRBV11-3|.
CASSLYSNTEAFF
TGTGCCAGCAGCCTATACTCGAACACTGAAGCTTTCTTT
>many|TRBJ2-3|TRBV7-2|TRBD2
CASSPPSSGVRTDTQYF
TGTGCCAGCAGCCCTCCTTCTAGCGGGGTCCGCACAGATACGCAGTATTTT
>many|TRBJ1-1|TRBV20-1|.
CSAREQGGTEAFF
TGCAGTGCTAGAGAACAGGGTGGCACTGAAGCTTTCTTT
>many|TRBJ1-2|TRBV12-3/TRBV12-4|.
CASSTDGPYGYTF
TGTGCCAGCAGTACCGACGGGCCATATGGCTACACCTTC
>few|TRBJ1-4|TRBV27|.
CASSLATNEKLFF
TGTGCCAGCAGCCTTGCAACTAATGAAAAACTGTTTTTT
>.|TRBJ2-3|TRBV9|.
CASSPSGYASTDTQYF
TGTGCCAGCAGCCCCTCAGGGTATGCTAGCACAGATACGCAGTATTTT
>.|TRBJ2-3|TRBV5-1|TRBD2
CASSLGRLADTDTQYF
TGCGCCAGCAGCCTGGGTCGGCTAGCGGACACAGATACGCAGTATTTT
>few|TRBJ2-4|TRBV28|.
CASSLPGVGIQYF
TGTGCCAGCAGTTTACCAGGCGTAGGCATTCAGTACTTC
>few|TRBJ2-7|TRBV29-1|.
CSVYRRGTEQYF
TGCAGCGTTTACCGTAGGGGGACCGAGCAGTACTTC
>many|TRBJ2-3|TRBV7-2|TRBD1
CASSIRTGAIYDTQYF
TGTGCCAGCAGCATCCGGACAGGGGCTATCTATGATACGCAGTATTTT
>few|TRBJ1-1|TRBV19|TRBD1
CASSIAGGLNTEAFF
TGTGCCAGTAGTATTGCAGGGGGTTTAAACACTGAAGCTTTCTTT
>many|TRBJ1-4|TRBV27|TRBD1
CASMYTGATNEKLFF
TGTGCCAGCATGTATACAGGGGCAACTAATGAAAAACTGTTTTTT
>many|TRBJ1-4|TRBV7-2|.
CASSRDTREKLFF
TGTGCCAGCAGCAGAGACACCCGCGAAAAACTGTTTTTT
>many|TRBJ2-7|TRBV6-1|TRBD2
CASTQPGLAVDEQYF
TGTGCCAGCACCCAGCCGGGACTAGCGGTCGACGAGCAGTACTTC
>many|TRBJ2-7|TRBV6-2/TRBV6-3|.
CASSYFRGVRSYEQYF
TGTGCCAGCAGTTACTTCCGGGGAGTTCGTTCCTACGAGCAGTACTTC